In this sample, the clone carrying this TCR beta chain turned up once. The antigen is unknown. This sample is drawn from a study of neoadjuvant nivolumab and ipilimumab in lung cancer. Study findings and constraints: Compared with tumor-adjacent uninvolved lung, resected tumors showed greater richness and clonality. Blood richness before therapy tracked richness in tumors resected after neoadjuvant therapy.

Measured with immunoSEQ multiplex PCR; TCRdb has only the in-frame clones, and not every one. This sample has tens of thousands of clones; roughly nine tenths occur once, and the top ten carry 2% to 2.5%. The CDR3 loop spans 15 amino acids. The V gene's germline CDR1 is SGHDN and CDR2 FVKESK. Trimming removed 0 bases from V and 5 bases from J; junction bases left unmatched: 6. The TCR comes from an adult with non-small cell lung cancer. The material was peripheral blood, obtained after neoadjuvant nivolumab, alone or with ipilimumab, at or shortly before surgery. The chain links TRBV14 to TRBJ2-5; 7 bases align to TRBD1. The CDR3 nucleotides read TGTGCCAGCAGCCAAGAACTACAGGGGTTTGAGACCCAGTACTTC. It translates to CASSQELQGFETQYF.